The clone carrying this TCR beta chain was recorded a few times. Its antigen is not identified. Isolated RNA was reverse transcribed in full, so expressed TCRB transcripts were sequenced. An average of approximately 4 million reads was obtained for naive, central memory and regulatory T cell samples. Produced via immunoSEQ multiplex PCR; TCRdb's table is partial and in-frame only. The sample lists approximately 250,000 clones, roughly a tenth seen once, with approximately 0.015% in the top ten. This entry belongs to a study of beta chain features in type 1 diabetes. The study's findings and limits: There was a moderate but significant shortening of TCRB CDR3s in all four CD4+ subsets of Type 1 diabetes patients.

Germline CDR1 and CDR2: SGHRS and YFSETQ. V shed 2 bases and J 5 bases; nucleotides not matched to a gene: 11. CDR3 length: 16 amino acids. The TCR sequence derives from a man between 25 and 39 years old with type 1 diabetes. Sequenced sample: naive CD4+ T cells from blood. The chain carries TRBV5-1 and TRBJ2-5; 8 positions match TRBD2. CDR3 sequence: CASSFGGATRLETQYF. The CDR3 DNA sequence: TGCGCCAGCAGCTTCGGGGGGGCTACTCGACTTGAGACCCAGTACTTC.